The T cell receptor (beta chain) described here comes from a study of OX40 agonist ivuxolimab in advanced cancers. Assay: immunoSEQ multiplex PCR; the TCRdb copy retains only in-frame clones and omits some. The sample has 97,000 or so clones, around 90% seen once. This clone occurred a few times. The antigen is undetermined. This CDR3 has 12 residues. In germline, CDR1 is LNHDA, CDR2 SQIVND (reference sequence). V gave up 6 bases and J gave up 8 bases, with 13 bases separating them. Overall study findings and caveats: The average count of expanded clones was higher among CD8+ T cells than among CD4+.

This rearrangement joins TRBV19 to TRBJ1-2; D ambiguous. The sequence came from an adult with an advanced solid tumor such as melanoma, head and neck, liver or kidney cancer. The sequencing here drew on CD4+ or CD8+ T cells sorted from blood, taken in a trial of the OX40 agonist ivuxolimab. CDR3: CASSPAGGGYTF. CDR3 nucleotides: TGTGCCAGTAGCCCGGCCGGTGGGGGCTACACCTTC.